This TCR beta chain was identified during a study of blood T cell repertoires in COVID-19. Germline values: CDR1 SEHNR, CDR2 FQNEAQ (reference sequence). The ends were cut back, 7 bases at V and 5 bases at J, with 17 bases in the middle. CDR3 length: 14 residues. Generated by immunoSEQ multiplex PCR, the TCRdb table keeps only in-frame clones and is missing some. The data hold roughly 430,000 clones, with 88% observed a single time. The V call is TRBV7-9, the J call TRBJ1-1; tentative D call: TRBD1 (5 bases). The sample was PBMCs or T cells enriched from blood (not recorded which). This receptor was identified in a woman between 40 and 50 years old with acute COVID-19. The CDR3 region has the DNA TGTGCCAGCAATACCGGACACCCGAATACTGAAGCTTTCTTT. The encoded protein is CASNTGHPNTEAFF.